This section outlines one T cell receptor beta chain sequence together with its context. These data belong to a study of glioma-infiltrating T cells. Using RNA template, CDR3s of TCR alpha and beta were amplified with iRepertoire arm-PCR. Each CDR3 protein is one row after TCRdb ran MiXCR on the multiplex PCR reads. The table records around 180,000 distinct CDR3 sequences, about 47% of them present only once. Trimming cost V 6 bases and J 5 bases, with 14 bases left between them. CDR3 length: 12 amino acids. Germline-derived CDR1 and CDR2 are DFQATT and SNEGSKA (reference sequence). The sequenced sample was glioma tissue, nonneoplastic brain tissue, or PBMCs (not recorded which). This sequence was found in a human donor with low-grade glioma or glioblastoma, undergoing nonglioma brain surgery, or in good health (not recorded which). The chain joins TRBV20-1 to TRBJ2-7; D is uncertain. This chain's CDR3 is CSAERIGDEQYF. The CDR3 DNA follows: TGCAGTGCAGAAAGGATTGGCGACGAGCAGTACTTC.